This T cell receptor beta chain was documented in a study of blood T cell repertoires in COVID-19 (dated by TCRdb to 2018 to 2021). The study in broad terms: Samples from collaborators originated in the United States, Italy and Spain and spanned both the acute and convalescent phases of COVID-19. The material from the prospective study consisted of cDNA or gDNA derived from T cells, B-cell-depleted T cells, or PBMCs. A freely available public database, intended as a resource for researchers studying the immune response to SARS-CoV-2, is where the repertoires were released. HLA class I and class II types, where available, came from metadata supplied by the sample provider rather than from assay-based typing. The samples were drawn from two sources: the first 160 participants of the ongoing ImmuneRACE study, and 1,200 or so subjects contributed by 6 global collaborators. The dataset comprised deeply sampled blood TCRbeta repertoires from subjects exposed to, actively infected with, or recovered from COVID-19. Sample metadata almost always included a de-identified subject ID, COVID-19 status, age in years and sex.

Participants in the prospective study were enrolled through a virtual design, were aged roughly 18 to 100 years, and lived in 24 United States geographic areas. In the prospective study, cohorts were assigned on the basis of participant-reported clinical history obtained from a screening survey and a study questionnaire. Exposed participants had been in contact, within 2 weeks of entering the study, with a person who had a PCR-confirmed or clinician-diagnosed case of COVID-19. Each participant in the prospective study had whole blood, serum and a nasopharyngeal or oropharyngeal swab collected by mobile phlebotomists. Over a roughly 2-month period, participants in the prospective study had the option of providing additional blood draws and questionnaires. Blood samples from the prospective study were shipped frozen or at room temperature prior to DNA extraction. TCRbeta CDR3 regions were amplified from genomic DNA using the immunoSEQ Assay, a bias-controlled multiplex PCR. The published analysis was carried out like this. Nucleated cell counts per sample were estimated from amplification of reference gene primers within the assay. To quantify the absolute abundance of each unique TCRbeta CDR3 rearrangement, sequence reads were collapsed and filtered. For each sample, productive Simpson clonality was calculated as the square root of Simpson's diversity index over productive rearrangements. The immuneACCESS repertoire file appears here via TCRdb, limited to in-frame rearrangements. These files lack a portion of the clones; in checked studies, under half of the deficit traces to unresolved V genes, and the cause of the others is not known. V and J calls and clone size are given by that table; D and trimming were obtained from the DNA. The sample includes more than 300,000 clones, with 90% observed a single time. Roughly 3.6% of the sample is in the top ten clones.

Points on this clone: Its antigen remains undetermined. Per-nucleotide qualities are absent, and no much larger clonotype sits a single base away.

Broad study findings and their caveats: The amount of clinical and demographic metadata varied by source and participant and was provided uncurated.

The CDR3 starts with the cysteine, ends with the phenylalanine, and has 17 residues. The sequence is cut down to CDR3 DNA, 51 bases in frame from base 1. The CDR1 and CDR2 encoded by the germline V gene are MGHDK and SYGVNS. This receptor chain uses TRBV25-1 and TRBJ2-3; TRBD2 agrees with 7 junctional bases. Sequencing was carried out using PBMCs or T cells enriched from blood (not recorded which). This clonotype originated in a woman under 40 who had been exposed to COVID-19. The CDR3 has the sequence CAPRERVAGVSTDTQYF. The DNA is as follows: TGTGCTCCAAGGGAAAGGGTAGCGGGCGTCAGCACAGATACGCAGTATTTT.